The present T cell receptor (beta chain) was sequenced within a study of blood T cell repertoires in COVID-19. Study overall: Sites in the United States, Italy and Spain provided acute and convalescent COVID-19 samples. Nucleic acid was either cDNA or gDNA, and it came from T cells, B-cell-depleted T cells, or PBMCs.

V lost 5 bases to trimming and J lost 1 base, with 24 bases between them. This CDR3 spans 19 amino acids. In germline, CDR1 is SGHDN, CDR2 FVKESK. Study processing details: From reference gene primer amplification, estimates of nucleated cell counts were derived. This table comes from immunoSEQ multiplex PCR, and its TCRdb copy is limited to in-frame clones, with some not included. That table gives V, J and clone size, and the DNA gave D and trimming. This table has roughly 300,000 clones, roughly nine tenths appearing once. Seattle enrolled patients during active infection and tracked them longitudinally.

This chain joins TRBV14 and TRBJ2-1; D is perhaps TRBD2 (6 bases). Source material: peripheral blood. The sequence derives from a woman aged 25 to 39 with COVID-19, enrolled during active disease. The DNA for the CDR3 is TGTGCCAGCAGCTTATGGGGCGGGAACTACCAAAGATCCTACAATGAGCAGTTCTTC. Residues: CASSLWGGNYQRSYNEQFF.